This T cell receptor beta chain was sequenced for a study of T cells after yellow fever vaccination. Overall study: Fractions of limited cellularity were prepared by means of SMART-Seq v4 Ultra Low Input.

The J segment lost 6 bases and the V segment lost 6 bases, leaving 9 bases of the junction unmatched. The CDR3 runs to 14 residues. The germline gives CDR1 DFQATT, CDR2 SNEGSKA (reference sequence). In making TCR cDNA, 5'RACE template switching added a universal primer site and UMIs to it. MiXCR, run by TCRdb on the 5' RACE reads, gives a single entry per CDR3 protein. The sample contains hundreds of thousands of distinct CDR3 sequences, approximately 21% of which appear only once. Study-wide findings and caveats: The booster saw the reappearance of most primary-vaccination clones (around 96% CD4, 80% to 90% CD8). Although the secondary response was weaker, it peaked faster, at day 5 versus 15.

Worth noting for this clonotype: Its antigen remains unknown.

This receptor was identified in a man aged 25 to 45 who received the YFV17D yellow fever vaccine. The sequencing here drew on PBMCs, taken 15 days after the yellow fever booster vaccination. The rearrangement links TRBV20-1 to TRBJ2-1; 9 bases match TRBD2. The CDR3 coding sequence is TGCAGTGCCGTACCGGGGACTAGCCTCAATGAGCAGTTCTTC. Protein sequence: CSAVPGTSLNEQFF.